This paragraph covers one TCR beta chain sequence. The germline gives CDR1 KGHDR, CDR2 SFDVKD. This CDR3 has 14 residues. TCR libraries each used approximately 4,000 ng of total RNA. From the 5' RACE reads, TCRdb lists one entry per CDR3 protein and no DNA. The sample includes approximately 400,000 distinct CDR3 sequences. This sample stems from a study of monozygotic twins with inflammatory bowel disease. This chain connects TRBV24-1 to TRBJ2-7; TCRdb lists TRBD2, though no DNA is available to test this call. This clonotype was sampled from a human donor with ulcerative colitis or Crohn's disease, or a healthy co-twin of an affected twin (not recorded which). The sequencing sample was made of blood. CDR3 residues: CATSDRRFSYEQYF.